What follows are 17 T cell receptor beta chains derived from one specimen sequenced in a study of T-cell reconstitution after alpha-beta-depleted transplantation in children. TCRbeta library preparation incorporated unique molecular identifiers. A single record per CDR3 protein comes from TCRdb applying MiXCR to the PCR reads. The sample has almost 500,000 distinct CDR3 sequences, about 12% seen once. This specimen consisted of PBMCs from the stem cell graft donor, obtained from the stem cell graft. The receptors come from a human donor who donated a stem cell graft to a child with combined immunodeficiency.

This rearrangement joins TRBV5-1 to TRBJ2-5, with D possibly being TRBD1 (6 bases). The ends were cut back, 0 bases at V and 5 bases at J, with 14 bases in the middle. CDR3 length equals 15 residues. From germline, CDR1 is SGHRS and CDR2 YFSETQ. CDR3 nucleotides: TGCGCCAGCAGCTTGGAGGACAGCCTCAGGGAGACCCAGTACTTC. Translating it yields CASSLEDSLRETQYF.

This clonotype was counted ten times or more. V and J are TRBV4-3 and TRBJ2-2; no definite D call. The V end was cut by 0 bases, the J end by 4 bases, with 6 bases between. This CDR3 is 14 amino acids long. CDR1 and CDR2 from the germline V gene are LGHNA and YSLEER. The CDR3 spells CASSQDFRTGELFF. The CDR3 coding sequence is TGCGCCAGCAGCCAAGATTTTCGCACCGGGGAGCTGTTTTTT.

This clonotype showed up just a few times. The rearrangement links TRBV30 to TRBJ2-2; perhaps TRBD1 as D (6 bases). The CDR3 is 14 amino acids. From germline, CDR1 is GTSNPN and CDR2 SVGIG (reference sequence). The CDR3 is CAYRKDSYTGELFF. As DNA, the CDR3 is TGTGCTTATCGGAAGGACAGCTACACCGGGGAGCTGTTTTTT.

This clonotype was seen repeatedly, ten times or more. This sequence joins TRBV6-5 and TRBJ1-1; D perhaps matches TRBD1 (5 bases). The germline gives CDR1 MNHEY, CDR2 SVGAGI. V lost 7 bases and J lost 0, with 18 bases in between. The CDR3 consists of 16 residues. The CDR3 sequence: CASKIGHGDLNTEAFF. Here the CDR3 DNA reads TGTGCCAGCAAGATCGGCCACGGGGACTTGAACACTGAAGCTTTCTTT.

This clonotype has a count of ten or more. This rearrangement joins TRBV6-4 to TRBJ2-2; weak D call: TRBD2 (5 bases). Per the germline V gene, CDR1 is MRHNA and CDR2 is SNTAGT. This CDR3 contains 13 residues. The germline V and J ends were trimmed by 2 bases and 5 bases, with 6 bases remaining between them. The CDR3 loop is CASSDGETGELFF. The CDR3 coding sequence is TGTGCCAGCAGTGACGGGGAGACCGGGGAGCTGTTTTTT.

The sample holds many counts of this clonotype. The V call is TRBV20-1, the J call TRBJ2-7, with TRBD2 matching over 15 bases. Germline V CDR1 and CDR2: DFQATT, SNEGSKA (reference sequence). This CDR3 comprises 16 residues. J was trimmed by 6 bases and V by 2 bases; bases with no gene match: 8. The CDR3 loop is CSARSGLAGGHAEQYF. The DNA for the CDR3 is TGCAGTGCTAGATCCGGACTAGCGGGAGGGCATGCCGAGCAGTACTTC.

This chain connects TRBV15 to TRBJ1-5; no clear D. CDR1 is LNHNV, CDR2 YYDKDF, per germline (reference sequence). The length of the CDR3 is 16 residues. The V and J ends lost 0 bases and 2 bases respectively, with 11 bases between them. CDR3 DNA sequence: TGTGCCACCAGCAGAGATCTTCAGAGGGGCAATCAGCCCCAGCATTTT. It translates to CATSRDLQRGNQPQHF.

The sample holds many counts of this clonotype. The CDR3 DNA sequence: TGTGCCAGCAGGGGACAGGGGATTATTTCACCCCTCCACTTT. It translates to CASRGQGIISPLHF. This chain links TRBV27 with TRBJ1-6, with TRBD1 identical over 10 bases. CDR1 and CDR2 from the germline V gene are MNHEY and SMNVEV (reference sequence). The CDR3 covers 14 residues. V shed 6 bases and J 9 bases; nucleotides not matched to a gene: 5.

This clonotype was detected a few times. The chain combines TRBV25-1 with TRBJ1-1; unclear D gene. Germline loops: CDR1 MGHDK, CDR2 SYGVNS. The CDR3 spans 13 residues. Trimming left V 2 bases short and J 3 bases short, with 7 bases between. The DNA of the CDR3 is TGTGCCAGCAGTGAAGACCAATACACTGAAGCTTTCTTT. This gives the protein CASSEDQYTEAFF.

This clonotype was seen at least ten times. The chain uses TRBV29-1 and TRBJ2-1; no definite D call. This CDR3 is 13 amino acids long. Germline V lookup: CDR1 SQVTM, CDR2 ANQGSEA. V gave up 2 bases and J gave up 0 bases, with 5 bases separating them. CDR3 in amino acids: CSVELISYNEQFF. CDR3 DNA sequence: TGCAGCGTTGAACTCATCTCCTACAATGAGCAGTTCTTC.

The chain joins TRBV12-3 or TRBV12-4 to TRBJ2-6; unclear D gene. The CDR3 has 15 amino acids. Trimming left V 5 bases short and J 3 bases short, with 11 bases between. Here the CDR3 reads CASSKNPDGANVLTF. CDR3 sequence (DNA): TGTGCCAGCAGTAAAAACCCGGATGGGGCCAACGTCCTGACTTTC.

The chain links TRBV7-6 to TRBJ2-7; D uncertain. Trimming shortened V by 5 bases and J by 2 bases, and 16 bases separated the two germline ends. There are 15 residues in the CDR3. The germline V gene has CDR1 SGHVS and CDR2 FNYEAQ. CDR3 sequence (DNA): TGTGCCAGCAGCACCCGACGGAGTCATACCTACGAGCAGTACTTC. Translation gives CASSTRRSHTYEQYF.

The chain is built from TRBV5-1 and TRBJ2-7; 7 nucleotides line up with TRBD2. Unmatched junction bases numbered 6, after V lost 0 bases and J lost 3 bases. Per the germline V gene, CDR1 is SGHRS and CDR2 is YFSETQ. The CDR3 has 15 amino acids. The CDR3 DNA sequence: TGCGCCAGCAGCTTGGAAGGACTAGGACACTACGAGCAGTACTTC. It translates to CASSLEGLGHYEQYF.

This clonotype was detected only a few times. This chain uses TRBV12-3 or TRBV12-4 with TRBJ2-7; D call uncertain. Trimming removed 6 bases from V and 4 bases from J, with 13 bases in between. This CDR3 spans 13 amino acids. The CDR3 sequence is CASSLVAAYEQYF. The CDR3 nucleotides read TGTGCCAGCAGCCTAGTGGCGGCTTACGAGCAGTACTTC.

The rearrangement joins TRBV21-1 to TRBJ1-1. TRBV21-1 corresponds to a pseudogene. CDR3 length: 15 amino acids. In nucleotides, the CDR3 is TGTGCCAGCAGCAAAGCGGGACCTGTGAACACTGAAGCTTTCTTT. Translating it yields CASSKAGPVNTEAFF.

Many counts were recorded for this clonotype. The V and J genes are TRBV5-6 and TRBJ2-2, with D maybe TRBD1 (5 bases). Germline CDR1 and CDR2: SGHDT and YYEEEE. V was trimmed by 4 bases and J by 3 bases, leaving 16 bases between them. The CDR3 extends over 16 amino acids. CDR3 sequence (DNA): TGTGCCAGCAGCAGGTGGCGGTTAGGGGACACCGGGGAGCTGTTTTTT. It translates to CASSRWRLGDTGELFF.

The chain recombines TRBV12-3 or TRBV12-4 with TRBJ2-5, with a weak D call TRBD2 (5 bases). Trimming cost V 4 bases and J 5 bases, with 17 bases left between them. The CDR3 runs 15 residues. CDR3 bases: TGTGCCAGCAGTTCGGGATCTGGGCAAGGGGAGACCCAGTACTTC. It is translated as CASSSGSGQGETQYF.